This entry is about one T cell receptor beta chain. Clones were sequenced by immunoSEQ multiplex PCR, and TCRdb holds only the in-frame ones, with some missing. Here the sample spans over 150,000 clones, approximately 88% being singletons. The record originates from a study of blood T cell repertoires in COVID-19. V was clipped by 1 base and J by 4 bases, with 13 bases between them. The V gene's germline CDR1 is SGHTA and CDR2 FQGNSA. The CDR3 runs to 15 residues. Sequenced material: peripheral blood. The TCR originated in a woman aged 55-70 years with acute or convalescent COVID-19. The chain links TRBV7-2 to TRBJ1-1; possible D gene TRBD1, 5 bases. CDR3 in DNA: TGTGCCAGCAGCTTAGGGGGCAGATCGAGCACTGAAGCTTTCTTT. It encodes CASSLGGRSSTEAFF.